This note documents a single T cell receptor beta chain sequence. The antigen remains unidentified. The record originates from a study of T cells in Graves' hyperthyroidism and ophthalmopathy. The study, taken as a whole, reports: From stable hyperthyroidism, ophthalmopathy was set apart by a 13 V-J model.

Amplification targeted TCR beta CDR3 regions from RNA transcripts. The study used the HTBI primer set for a first-round RT-PCR of the TCR CDR3. TCRdb passed the multiplex PCR reads through MiXCR, listing each CDR3 protein once. Counted here are 560,000 or so distinct CDR3 sequences, under 60% occurring once; the ten biggest clones make up just under 8.5%. In germline, CDR1 is SGHVS, CDR2 FQNEAQ. This CDR3 contains 16 residues. V lost 5 bases and J lost 2, with 18 bases in between. Stable Graves' hyperthyroidism denoted no ophthalmopathy progression over 18 months. The hyperthyroidism patients had all been newly diagnosed, and their disease duration was under 2 months. Their ages ranged from 18 to 65 years. Uncontrolled infection, other autoimmune disease, pregnancy or lactation excluded patients.

This TCR derives from a woman in her late teens or twenties with Graves' hyperthyroidism. Sequences were obtained from peripheral blood or thyroid tissue (not recorded which). The rearrangement joins TRBV7-8 to TRBJ2-5, with D maybe TRBD2 (5 bases). The CDR3 bases are TGTGCCAGCAGCCCAGGTCCGGGAAGGATTCAAGAGACCCAGTACTTC. It translates to CASSPGPGRIQETQYF.